The text below deals with one T cell receptor beta chain. The CDR3 has 16 residues. The V segment lost 3 bases and the J segment 6 bases; nucleotides outside the gene matches: 11. CDR1 and CDR2 (germline): SGHVS, FQNEAQ. The data were produced by immunoSEQ multiplex PCR, yet TCRdb's version contains in-frame clones alone and is incomplete. The data hold more than 85,000 clones, with about 88% observed a single time. These data belong to a study of cytomegalovirus exposure and HLA in healthy donors. Sequencing was performed on PBMCs. This clonotype originated in a woman aged 18-30 years in good health and CMV-seropositive. J is TRBJ2-1 and V is TRBV7-8, with 7 nucleotides matching TRBD2. CDR3 DNA sequence: TGTGCCAGCAGCTTTGTGGGGGGAGGGGCACTCAATGAGCAGTTCTTC. This encodes CASSFVGGGALNEQFF.